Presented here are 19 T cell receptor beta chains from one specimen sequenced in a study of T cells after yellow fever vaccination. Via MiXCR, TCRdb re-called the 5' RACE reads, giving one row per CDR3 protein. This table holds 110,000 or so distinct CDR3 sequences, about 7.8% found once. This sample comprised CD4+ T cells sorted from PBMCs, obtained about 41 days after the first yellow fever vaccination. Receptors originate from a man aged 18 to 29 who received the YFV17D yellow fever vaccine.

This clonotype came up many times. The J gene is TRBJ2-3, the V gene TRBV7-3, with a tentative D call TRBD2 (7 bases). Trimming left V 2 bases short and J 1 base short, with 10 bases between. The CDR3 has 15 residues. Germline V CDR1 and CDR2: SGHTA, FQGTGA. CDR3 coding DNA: TGTGCCAGCAGCTTATACGGGGGGCGCACAGATACGCAGTATTTT. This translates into CASSLYGGRTDTQYF.

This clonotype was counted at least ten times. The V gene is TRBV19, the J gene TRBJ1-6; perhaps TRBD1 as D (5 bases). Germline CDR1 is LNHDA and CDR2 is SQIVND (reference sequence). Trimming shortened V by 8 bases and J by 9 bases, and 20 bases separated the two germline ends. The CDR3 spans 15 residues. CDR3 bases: TGTGCCAGTTCTGACAGCACCGGTAACGGTTCACCCCTCCACTTT. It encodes CASSDSTGNGSPLHF.

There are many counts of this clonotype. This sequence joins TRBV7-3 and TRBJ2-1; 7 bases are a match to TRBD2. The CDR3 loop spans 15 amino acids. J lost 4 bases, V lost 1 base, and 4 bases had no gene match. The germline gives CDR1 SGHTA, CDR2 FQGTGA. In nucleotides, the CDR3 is TGTGCCAGCAGCTTAAGAAGGGAGGGATACAATGAGCAGTTCTTC. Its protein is CASSLRREGYNEQFF.

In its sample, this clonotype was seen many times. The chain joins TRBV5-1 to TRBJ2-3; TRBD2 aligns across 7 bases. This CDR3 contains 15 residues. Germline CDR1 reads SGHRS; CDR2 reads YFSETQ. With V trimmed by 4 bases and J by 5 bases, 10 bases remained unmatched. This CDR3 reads CASSQDRTSVDTQYF. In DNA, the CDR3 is TGCGCCAGCAGCCAAGACCGGACTAGTGTAGATACGCAGTATTTT.

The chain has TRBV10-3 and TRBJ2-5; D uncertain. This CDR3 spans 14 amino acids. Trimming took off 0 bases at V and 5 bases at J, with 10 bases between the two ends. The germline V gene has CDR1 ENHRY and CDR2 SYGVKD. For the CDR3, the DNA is TGTGCCATCAGTGAGTCGACGGTGGTGGAGACCCAGTACTTC. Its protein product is CAISESTVVETQYF.

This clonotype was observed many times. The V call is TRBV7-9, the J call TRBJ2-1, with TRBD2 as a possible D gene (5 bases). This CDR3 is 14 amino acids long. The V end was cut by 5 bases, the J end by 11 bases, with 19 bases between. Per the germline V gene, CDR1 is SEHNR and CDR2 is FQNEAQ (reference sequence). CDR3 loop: CASSRTWERRKQFF. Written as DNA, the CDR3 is TGTGCCAGCAGCCGAACCTGGGAGCGGAGGAAGCAGTTCTTC.

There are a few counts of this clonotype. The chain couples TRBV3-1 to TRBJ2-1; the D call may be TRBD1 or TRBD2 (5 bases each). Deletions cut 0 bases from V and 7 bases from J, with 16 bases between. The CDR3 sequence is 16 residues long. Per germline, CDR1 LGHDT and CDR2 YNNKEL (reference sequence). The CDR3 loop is CASSQDWGRFSNEQFF. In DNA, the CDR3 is TGTGCCAGCAGCCAAGATTGGGGGAGATTCAGTAATGAGCAGTTCTTC.

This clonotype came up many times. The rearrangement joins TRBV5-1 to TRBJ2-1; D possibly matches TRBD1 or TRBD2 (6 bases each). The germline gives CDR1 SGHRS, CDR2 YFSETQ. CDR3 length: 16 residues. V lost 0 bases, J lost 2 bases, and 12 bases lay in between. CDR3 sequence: CASSLERGAAYNEQFF. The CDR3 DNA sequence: TGCGCCAGCAGCTTGGAGAGGGGGGCGGCCTACAATGAGCAGTTCTTC.

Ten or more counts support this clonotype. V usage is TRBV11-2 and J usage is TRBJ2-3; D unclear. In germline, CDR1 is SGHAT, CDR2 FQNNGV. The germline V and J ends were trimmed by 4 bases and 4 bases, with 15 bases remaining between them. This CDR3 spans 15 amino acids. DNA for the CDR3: TGTGCCAGCAGCTACAGCATCGGATTCCCAGATACGCAGTATTTT. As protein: CASSYSIGFPDTQYF.

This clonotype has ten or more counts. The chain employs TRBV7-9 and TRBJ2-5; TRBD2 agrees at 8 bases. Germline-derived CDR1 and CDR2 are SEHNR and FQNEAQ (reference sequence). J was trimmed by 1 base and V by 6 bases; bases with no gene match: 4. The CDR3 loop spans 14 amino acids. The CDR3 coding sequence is TGTGCCAGCAGAGAAAGCGGGGGCCAAGAGACCCAGTACTTC. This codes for CASRESGGQETQYF.

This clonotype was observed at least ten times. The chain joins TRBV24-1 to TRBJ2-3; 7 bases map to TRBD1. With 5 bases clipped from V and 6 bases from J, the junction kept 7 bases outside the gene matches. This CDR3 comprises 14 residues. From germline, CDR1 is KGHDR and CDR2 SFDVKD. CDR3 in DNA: TGTGCCACCAGTGGTACAGGGGCAGGGGATACGCAGTATTTT. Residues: CATSGTGAGDTQYF.

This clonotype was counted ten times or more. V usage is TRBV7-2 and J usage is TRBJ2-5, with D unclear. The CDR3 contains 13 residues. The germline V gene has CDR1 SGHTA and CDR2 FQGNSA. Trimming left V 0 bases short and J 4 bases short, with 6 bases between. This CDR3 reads CASSLARRETQYF. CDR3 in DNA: TGTGCCAGCAGCTTAGCGAGAAGAGAGACCCAGTACTTC.

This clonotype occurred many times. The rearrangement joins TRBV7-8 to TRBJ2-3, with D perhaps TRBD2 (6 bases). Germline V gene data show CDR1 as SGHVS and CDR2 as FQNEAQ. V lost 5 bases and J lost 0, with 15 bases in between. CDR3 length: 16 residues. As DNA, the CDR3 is TGTGCCAGCAGCCCGGGACTGTCTCCTAGCACAGATACGCAGTATTTT. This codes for CASSPGLSPSTDTQYF.

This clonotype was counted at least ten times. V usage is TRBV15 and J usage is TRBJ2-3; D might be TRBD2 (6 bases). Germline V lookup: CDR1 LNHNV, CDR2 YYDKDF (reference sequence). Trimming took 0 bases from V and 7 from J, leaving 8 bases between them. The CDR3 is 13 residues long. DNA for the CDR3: TGTGCCACCAGCAGAGATCGGGGGTATACGCAGTATTTT. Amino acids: CATSRDRGYTQYF.

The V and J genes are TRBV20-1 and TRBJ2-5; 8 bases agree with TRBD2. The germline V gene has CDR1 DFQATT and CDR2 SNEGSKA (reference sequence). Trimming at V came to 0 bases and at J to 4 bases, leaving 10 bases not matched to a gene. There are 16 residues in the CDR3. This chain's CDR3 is CSARDSRTSRRETQYF. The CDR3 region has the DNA TGCAGTGCTAGAGATTCCCGGACTAGCAGGAGAGAGACCCAGTACTTC.

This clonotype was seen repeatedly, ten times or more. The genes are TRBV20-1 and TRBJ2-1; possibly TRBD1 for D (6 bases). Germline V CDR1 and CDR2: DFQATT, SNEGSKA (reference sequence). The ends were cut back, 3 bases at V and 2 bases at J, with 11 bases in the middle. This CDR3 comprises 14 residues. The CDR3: CSASTGHTYNEQFF. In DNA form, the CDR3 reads TGCAGTGCTAGTACAGGGCATACCTACAATGAGCAGTTCTTC.

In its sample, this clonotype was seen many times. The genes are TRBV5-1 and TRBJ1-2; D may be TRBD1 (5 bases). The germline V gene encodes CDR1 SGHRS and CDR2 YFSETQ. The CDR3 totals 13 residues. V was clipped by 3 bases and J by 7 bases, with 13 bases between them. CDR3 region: CASSWGTAIGYTF. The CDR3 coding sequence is TGCGCCAGCAGCTGGGGGACTGCCATTGGCTACACCTTC.

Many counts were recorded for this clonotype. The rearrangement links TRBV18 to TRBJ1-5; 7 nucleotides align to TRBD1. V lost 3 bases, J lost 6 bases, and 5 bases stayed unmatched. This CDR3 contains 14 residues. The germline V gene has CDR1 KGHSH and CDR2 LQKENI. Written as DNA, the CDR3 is TGTGCCAGCTCACCGCAGACAGGGCCTCAGCCCCAGCATTTT. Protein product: CASSPQTGPQPQHF.

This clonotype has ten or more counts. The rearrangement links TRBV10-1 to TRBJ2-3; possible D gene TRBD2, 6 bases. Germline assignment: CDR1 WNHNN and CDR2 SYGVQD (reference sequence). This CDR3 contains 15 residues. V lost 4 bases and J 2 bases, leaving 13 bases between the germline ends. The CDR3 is CASSGGTHPTDTQYF. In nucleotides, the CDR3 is TGCGCCAGCAGTGGCGGGACTCACCCCACAGATACGCAGTATTTT.